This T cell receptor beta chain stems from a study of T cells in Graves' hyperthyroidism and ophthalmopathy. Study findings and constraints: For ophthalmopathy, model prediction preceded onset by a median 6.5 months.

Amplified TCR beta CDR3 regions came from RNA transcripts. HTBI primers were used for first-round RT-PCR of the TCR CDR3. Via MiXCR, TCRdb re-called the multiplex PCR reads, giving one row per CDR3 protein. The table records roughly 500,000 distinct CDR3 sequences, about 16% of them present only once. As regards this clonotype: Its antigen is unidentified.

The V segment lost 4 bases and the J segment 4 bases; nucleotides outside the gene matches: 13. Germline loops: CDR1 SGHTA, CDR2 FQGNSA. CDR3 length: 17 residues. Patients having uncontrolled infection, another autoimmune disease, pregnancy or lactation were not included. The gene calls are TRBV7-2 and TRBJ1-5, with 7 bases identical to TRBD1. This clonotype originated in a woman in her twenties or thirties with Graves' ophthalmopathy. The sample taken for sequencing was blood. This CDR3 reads CASSSLKGALRNQPQHF. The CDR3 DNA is TGTGCCAGCAGCTCCCTTAAGGGGGCGTTGAGGAATCAGCCCCAGCATTTT.